The clone carrying this T cell receptor (beta chain) showed up just a few times. The germline V gene has CDR1 MNHEY and CDR2 SVGAGI. V dropped 2 bases and J dropped 1 base, with 8 bases sitting between them. The CDR3 is 14 residues long. This sample was taken from a study of blood T cells in healthy people across ages. A J-beta primer mix and a sample-barcoded 5' primer were used in a second PCR of about 7 to 11 cycles. TCRdb fed the 5' RACE reads into MiXCR, producing one record per CDR3 protein. The sample yields fewer than 800,000 distinct CDR3 sequences, 20% to 30% seen once. This sample was shared with a second study, whose subject was T cells of mothers and their children.

Sequenced material: blood. The chain recombines TRBV6-5 with TRBJ2-5; D is uncertain. The TCR originated in a boy younger than 18 in good health. The CDR3 nucleotides are TGTGCCAGCAGTTACGGGTCGAGCCAAGAGACCCAGTACTTC. Its protein is CASSYGSSQETQYF.